Presented here are 5 T cell receptor beta chains from one specimen sequenced in a study of Graves' ophthalmopathy and Graves' hyperthyroidism. The authors amplified TCR beta CDR3 regions, and they did so from RNA transcripts for repertoire sequencing. HTBI primers served in a first-round RT-PCR, which a second-round multiplex PCR followed. TCRdb recomputed calls from the multiplex PCR reads with MiXCR, one row per CDR3 protein. The table has 400,000 to 450,000 distinct CDR3 sequences, around 20% seen once. Sequenced: peripheral blood. These receptors came from a woman between 18 and 29 years old with stable Graves' hyperthyroidism.

This clonotype occurred many times. This chain uses TRBV30 with TRBJ2-5, with unresolved D. V dropped 2 bases and J dropped 1 base, with 11 bases sitting between them. Germline V gives CDR1 GTSNPN, CDR2 SVGIG (reference sequence). This CDR3 contains 14 residues. This CDR3 reads CAWSNSAPQETQYF. DNA of the CDR3: TGTGCCTGGAGTAATTCGGCCCCCCAAGAGACCCAGTACTTC.

In its sample, this clonotype was seen many times. J is TRBJ1-5 and V is TRBV7-8, with 9 bases that match TRBD1. The CDR3 totals 15 residues. Trimming took 4 bases from V and 9 from J; bases not matched to a gene: 10. Germline V CDR1 and CDR2: SGHVS, FQNEAQ. This chain's CDR3 is CASSSTGGRMRPQHF. For the CDR3, the DNA is TGTGCCAGCAGCTCCACAGGGGGCAGGATGCGGCCCCAGCATTTT.

The chain has TRBV28 and TRBJ1-2; D perhaps matches TRBD1 (5 bases). Germline CDR1 and CDR2: MDHEN and SYDVKM. V gave up 10 bases and J gave up 2 bases, with 23 bases separating them. This CDR3 spans 16 amino acids. The CDR3 here is CAIKTVGESSNYGYTF. The CDR3 DNA is TGTGCCATCAAGACAGTGGGCGAGTCCTCCAACTATGGCTACACCTTC.

The chain recombines TRBV28 with TRBJ1-5; a possible D gene is TRBD1 (6 bases). This CDR3 comprises 15 residues. Trimming took 6 bases from V and 0 from J, leaving 12 bases between them. Germline V gives CDR1 MDHEN, CDR2 SYDVKM. The DNA for the CDR3 is TGTGCCAGCAGACCCCTGACAGGTAGCAATCAGCCCCAGCATTTT. Its protein product is CASRPLTGSNQPQHF.

This clonotype came up many times. The chain combines TRBV2 with TRBJ2-4, with 9 bases identical to TRBD2. The V and J ends lost 4 bases and 8 bases, in that order; junction bases with no gene match: 6. The CDR3 covers 14 residues. CDR1 and CDR2 from the germline V gene are SNHLY and FYNNEI. The CDR3: CASSVGGRADIQYF. For the CDR3, the DNA is TGTGCCAGCAGTGTCGGCGGGAGGGCGGACATTCAGTACTTC.